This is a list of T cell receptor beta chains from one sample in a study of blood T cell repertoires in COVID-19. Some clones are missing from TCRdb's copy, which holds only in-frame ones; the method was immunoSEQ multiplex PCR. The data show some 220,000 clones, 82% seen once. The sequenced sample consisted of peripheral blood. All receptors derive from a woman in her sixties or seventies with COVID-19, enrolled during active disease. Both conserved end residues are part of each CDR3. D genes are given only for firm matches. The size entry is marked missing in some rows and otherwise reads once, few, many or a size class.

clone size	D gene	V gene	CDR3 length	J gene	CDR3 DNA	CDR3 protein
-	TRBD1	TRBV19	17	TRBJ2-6	TGTGCCAGTAGTACCGGACAGGGGGCTCTCGGGGCCAACGTCCTGACTTTC	CASSTGQGALGANVLTF
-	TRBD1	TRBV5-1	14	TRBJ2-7	TGCGCCAGCAGCCCGAGGGGACAGGACTACGAGCAGTACTTC	CASSPRGQDYEQYF
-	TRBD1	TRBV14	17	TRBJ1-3	TGTGCCAGCAGCCATGCCCCCGGGACAGGGTCTGGAAACACCATATATTTT	CASSHAPGTGSGNTIYF
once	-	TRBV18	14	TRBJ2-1	TGTGCCAGCTCCAAGGGGCTAGACAACAATGAGCAGTTCTTC	CASSKGLDNNEQFF
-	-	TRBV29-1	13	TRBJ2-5	TGCAGCGTTGCTCGGGGCAGGGGAGAGACCCAGTACTTC	CSVARGRGETQYF
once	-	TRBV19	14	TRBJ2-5	TGTGCCAGTAGCCCCTTCGGGCAGGGGAAGACCCAGTACTTC	CASSPFGQGKTQYF
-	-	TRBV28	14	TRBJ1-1	TGTGCCAGCAGTCCCTTCGTAGTAGGGAGAGAAGCTTTCTTT	CASSPFVVGREAFF
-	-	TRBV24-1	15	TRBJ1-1	TGTGCCACCAGTGGTCCCAACAGCTTGAACACTGAAGCTTTCTTT	CATSGPNSLNTEAFF
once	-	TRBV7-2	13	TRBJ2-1	TGTGCCAGCAGCCTGAGCTCCTACAATGAGCAGTTCTTC	CASSLSSYNEQFF
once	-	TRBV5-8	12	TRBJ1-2	TGTGCCAGCAGCTCGTCAGGGTGGGGCTACACCTTC	CASSSSGWGYTF
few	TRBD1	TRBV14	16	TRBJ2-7	TGTGCCAGCAGCCACCACAAAGGACAGGGGAACTACGAGCAGTACTTC	CASSHHKGQGNYEQYF
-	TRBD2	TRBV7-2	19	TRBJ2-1	TGTGCCAGCAGCTCAAGGACTAGCGGACTTGAACTTGGCTACAATGAGCAGTTCTTC	CASSSRTSGLELGYNEQFF
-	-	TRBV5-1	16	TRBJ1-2	TGCGCCAGCAGCTTGGTGCAGCCGGGAGCTAACTATGGCTACACCTTC	CASSLVQPGANYGYTF
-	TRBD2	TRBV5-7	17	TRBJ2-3	TGTGCCAGCAGCTTGGCCGGGGCGGGAGGGGGCACAGATACGCAGTATTTT	CASSLAGAGGGTDTQYF
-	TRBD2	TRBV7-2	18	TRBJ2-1	TGTGCCAGCAGCCCGGGACTAGCGGGAGGACGGTATAGCGATGAGCAGTTCTTC	CASSPGLAGGRYSDEQFF
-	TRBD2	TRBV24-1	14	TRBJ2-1	TGTGCCACCAAGACTAGCGGGAGTTATAGTGAGCAGTTCTTC	CATKTSGSYSEQFF
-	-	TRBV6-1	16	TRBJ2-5	TGTGCCAGCAGTGCGAGACTAGGAATGGGACAAGAGACCCAGTACTTC	CASSARLGMGQETQYF
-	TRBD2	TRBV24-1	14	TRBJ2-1	TGTGCCACCAGTGATGGGGGACTAGCTATTGAGCAGTTCTTC	CATSDGGLAIEQFF
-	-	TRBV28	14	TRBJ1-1	TGTGCCAGCAGTTTGCAGGGGAAGAGCACTGAAGCTTTCTTT	CASSLQGKSTEAFF
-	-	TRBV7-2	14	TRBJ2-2	TGTGCCAGCAAACCCGCTGGGGAGTTCGGGGAGCTGTTTTTT	CASKPAGEFGELFF
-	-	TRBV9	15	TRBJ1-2	TGTGCCAGCCCTGCACTGACTCATCCTAACTATGGCTACACCTTC	CASPALTHPNYGYTF
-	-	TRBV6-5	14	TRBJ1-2	TGTGCCAGCAGGGAGACAGGAACGTTCTATGGCTACACCTTC	CASRETGTFYGYTF
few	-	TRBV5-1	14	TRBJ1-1	TGCGCCAGCGGGTCAACCCTCAGGGGAACTGAAGCTTTCTTT	CASGSTLRGTEAFF
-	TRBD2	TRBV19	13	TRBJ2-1	TGTGCCAGTAGTATTACGGCTAGCGGGAGTTCGTTCTTC	CASSITASGSSFF
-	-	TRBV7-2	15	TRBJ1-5	TGTGCCAGCAGCTTAGGGGGGACACAGTTAGGGCCCCAGCATTTT	CASSLGGTQLGPQHF